This TCR beta chain was obtained from a study of CD8 T cells in ankylosing spondylitis. Study-level points and caveats: Typical of ankylosing spondylitis blood, it appeared, was a TCR beta motif of fewer than 10 highly homologous variants. The authors reported significant enrichment of disease-linked clones in matched ankylosing spondylitis synovial fluid.

This clonotype showed up just a few times. Its antigen is not known. TCRdb reprocessed the 5' RACE reads via MiXCR and lists one record per CDR3 protein. The data hold about 440,000 distinct CDR3 sequences, with approximately 17% observed a single time. The ends were cut back, 2 bases at V and 6 bases at J, with 22 bases in the middle. This CDR3 spans 17 amino acids. Germline V gene sequence: CDR1 KGHSH, CDR2 LQKENI. Sequenced material: blood, either unsorted or a sorted T cell fraction (not recorded which). The sequence derives from a male donor with ankylosing spondylitis. The J gene is TRBJ1-1, the V gene TRBV18; tentatively, D is TRBD1 (5 bases). This CDR3 reads CASSPLGRGLRASEAFF. For the CDR3, the DNA is TGTGCCAGCTCACCATTGGGTAGGGGCCTACGGGCGTCTGAAGCTTTCTTT.